Below are 9 T cell receptor beta chains sequenced from a single sample in a study of blood T cell repertoires in COVID-19. TCRdb's table, derived via immunoSEQ multiplex PCR, lists solely in-frame clones and lacks some. The sample consists of approximately 100,000 clones, approximately 85% of them appearing once. The sequenced material came from peripheral blood. These receptors all stem from a human donor in a cohort sampled during active COVID-19.

The chain recombines TRBV6-1 with TRBJ1-6, with D perhaps TRBD1 (5 bases). The CDR3 runs 15 residues. V lost 0 bases, J lost 7 bases, and 10 bases lay in between. Germline CDR1 reads MNHNS; CDR2 reads SASEGT. Here the CDR3 DNA reads TGTGCCAGCAGTGAAGCGCAGGGAGGGAATTCACCCCTCCACTTT. Translation gives CASSEAQGGNSPLHF.

The V and J genes are TRBV4-1 and TRBJ1-4; no definite D call. CDR3 length equals 14 residues. Trimming took off 0 bases at V and 3 bases at J, with 5 bases between the two ends. Per the germline V gene, CDR1 is MGHRA and CDR2 is YSYEKL. The CDR3 reads CASSQDPSNEKLFF. The CDR3 nucleotides read TGCGCCAGCAGCCAAGATCCCTCTAATGAAAAACTGTTTTTT.

The chain carries TRBV7-9 and TRBJ2-7; the match to TRBD1 covers 12 bases. Looked up from germline, CDR1 is SEHNR and CDR2 is FQNEAQ (reference sequence). The CDR3 loop spans 15 amino acids. V lost 0 bases to trimming and J lost 5 bases; unmatched junction nucleotides: 2. CDR3 sequence reads: CASSLAGTGGHEQYF. CDR3 DNA sequence: TGTGCCAGCAGCTTAGCGGGGACAGGGGGCCACGAGCAGTACTTC. Full variable domain (remainder filled in from reference TRBV7-9 and TRBJ2-7): DTGVSQNPRHKITKRGQNVTFRCDPISEHNRLYWYRQTLGQGPEFLTYFQNEAQLEKSRLLSDRFSAERPKGSFSTLEIQRTEQGDSAMYLCASSLAGTGGHEQYFGPGTRLTVT.

The CDR3 spells CASRDRTNEKLFF. The CDR3 DNA reads as TGTGCCAGCAGGGACAGGACAAATGAAAAACTGTTTTTT. The J gene is TRBJ1-4, the V gene TRBV6-5; 7 bases agree with TRBD1. Germline lookup yields CDR1 MNHEY and CDR2 SVGAGI. V lost 6 bases, J lost 5 bases, and 3 bases stayed unmatched. CDR3 size: 13 residues.

The gene calls are TRBV30 and TRBJ2-3; a weak D match, TRBD1 (5 bases). Between the trimmed V and J ends, which lost 1 base and 4 bases, there was a span of 12 bases. This CDR3 is built from 14 residues. Per germline, CDR1 GTSNPN and CDR2 SVGIG (reference sequence). CDR3 sequence reads: CAWSDGKGADTQYF. The CDR3 DNA follows: TGTGCCTGGAGTGATGGAAAAGGGGCAGATACGCAGTATTTT.

This clone came up once. The rearrangement uses TRBV5-4 and TRBJ2-1, with 11 bases matching TRBD2. The CDR3 contains 15 residues. After removal of 0 bases from V and 6 bases from J, the junction contained 2 bases not matched to a gene. Germline-derived CDR1 and CDR2 are SGHNT and YYREEE (reference sequence). This chain's CDR3 is CASSLDSGRANEQFF. In DNA, the CDR3 is TGTGCCAGCAGCTTGGATAGCGGGAGGGCCAATGAGCAGTTCTTC.

The chain is built from TRBV11-3 and TRBJ2-7, with 8 positions matching TRBD2. CDR3 length: 13 amino acids. Trimming took 6 bases from V and 1 from J; bases not matched to a gene: 2. Germline lookup yields CDR1 SGHNT and CDR2 YENEEA. The CDR3 region is CASSRGGSYEQYF. The CDR3 DNA is TGTGCCAGCAGTCGGGGGGGGTCCTACGAGCAGTACTTC.

V gene TRBV12-3 or TRBV12-4 combines with J gene TRBJ1-1, with D possibly matching TRBD1 (6 bases). The germline V and J ends were trimmed by 7 bases and 4 bases, with 10 bases remaining between them. CDR3 length equals 12 residues. The CDR3 here is CASIRGFTEAFF. CDR3 DNA sequence: TGTGCCAGCATAAGGGGGTTCACTGAAGCTTTCTTT.

To note about this clone: Other DNA variants within this sample encode the same CDR3. V is TRBV7-9 and J is TRBJ2-7; a weak D match, TRBD2 (6 bases). V was shortened by 1 base and J by 2 bases, with 12 bases between the two germline ends. Germline V gene data show CDR1 as SEHNR and CDR2 as FQNEAQ (reference sequence). The CDR3 contains 15 residues. In DNA form, the CDR3 reads TGTGCCAGCAGCTTAGTCGGGAGAGGGGCCTACGAGCAGTACTTC. Encoded protein: CASSLVGRGAYEQYF.